The present T cell receptor (beta chain) was sequenced within a study of T cell responses to AZD1222 COVID-19 vaccine. Study-level information: Combined were second doses at about 4 or about 12 weeks.

Clones were read by immunoSEQ multiplex PCR, and TCRdb kept only the in-frame ones, dropping some. Found here are roughly 100,000 clones, 90% of them singletons; the top ten hold 1% to 1.5%. Whole-study results and caveats: It was only 6 or 7 AZD1222 recipients who were seropositive at baseline. Spike-specific TCR depth and breadth grew after two AZD1222 doses. All repertoire sampling was performed exclusively after the peak T cell response.

On this clone itself: The target antigen is unknown.

The germline gives CDR1 SGHTA, CDR2 FQGTGA. This CDR3 has 13 amino acids. V was trimmed by 5 bases and J by 7 bases, leaving 12 bases between them. The chain employs TRBV7-3 and TRBJ2-1; D is unclear. The clonotype was recovered from an adult in good health. Source: peripheral blood, taken on day 0 of AZD1222 vaccination. The CDR3 is CASSPTGPNEQFF. DNA of the CDR3: TGTGCCAGCAGCCCCACTGGACCGAATGAGCAGTTCTTC.